Below are 6 T cell receptor beta chains sequenced from a single sample in a study of early T cells in non-severe SARS-CoV-2 infection. MiXCR was run by TCRdb on the 5' RACE reads, yielding one entry per CDR3 protein. In the table there are tens of thousands of distinct CDR3 sequences, around 15% of which are singletons. Sequences were obtained from whole blood. These receptors came from an adult who was a healthcare worker with PCR-confirmed SARS-CoV-2 infection or an uninfected control (not recorded which).

The rearrangement links TRBV30 to TRBJ2-5, with TRBD2 identical over 8 bases. The CDR3 contains 13 residues. Trimming cost V 1 base and J 5 bases; bases outside gene matches: 3. Germline V gives CDR1 GTSNPN, CDR2 SVGIG (reference sequence). This CDR3 reads CAWSGGLVETQYF. CDR3 in DNA: TGTGCCTGGAGTGGGGGACTAGTGGAGACCCAGTACTTC. The entire variable domain, with the rest obtained from reference TRBV30 and TRBJ2-5, is as follows: SQTIHQWPATLVQPVGSPLSLECTVEGTSNPNLYWYRQAAGRGLQLLFYSVGIGQISSEVPQNLSASRPQDRQFILSSKKLLLSDSGFYLCAWSGGLVETQYFGPGTRLLVL.

This clonotype was counted only a few times. The chain has TRBV7-6 and TRBJ1-1; D is perhaps TRBD1 (6 bases). Trimming removed 1 base at V and 4 bases at J, with 10 bases between. Germline values: CDR1 SGHVS, CDR2 FNYEAQ. CDR3 length: 14 residues. The CDR3 nucleotides read TGTGCCAGCAGCTTAGAAGGGGGAAGCACTGAAGCTTTCTTT. It translates to CASSLEGGSTEAFF.

The genes are TRBV4-1 and TRBJ2-3; no firm D call. The germline gives CDR1 MGHRA, CDR2 YSYEKL. V was trimmed by 4 bases and J by 4 bases, leaving 15 bases between them. CDR3 size: 15 residues. CDR3 bases: TGCGCCAGCAGCCGGATTGGGGTGGTGGCAGATACGCAGTATTTT. Its protein is CASSRIGVVADTQYF.

The genes are TRBV4-1 and TRBJ1-4; tentative D call: TRBD1 (6 bases). Trimming pared 5 bases from V and 5 bases from J, leaving 15 bases between. The length of the CDR3 is 15 residues. CDR1 and CDR2 (germline): MGHRA, YSYEKL. CDR3 residues: CASSFRQAFNEKLFF. The CDR3 nucleotides are TGCGCCAGCAGCTTTCGACAGGCCTTCAATGAAAAACTGTTTTTT.

Ten or more counts support this clonotype. CDR3 amino acids: CSVDADHSDTQYF. In DNA form, the CDR3 reads TGCAGCGTTGATGCGGACCACTCAGATACGCAGTATTTT. The V and J genes are TRBV29-1 and TRBJ2-3; D unresolved. The ends were cut back, 3 bases at V and 4 bases at J, with 11 bases in the middle. There are 13 residues in the CDR3. Looked up from germline, CDR1 is SQVTM and CDR2 is ANQGSEA.

This clonotype was seen more than once but under ten times. V gene TRBV24-1 combines with J gene TRBJ2-1, with TRBD2 matching over 8 bases. The junction had 10 bases not matched to a gene; V was cut back by 11 bases and J by 8 bases. CDR3 size: 13 residues. Germline assignment: CDR1 KGHDR and CDR2 SFDVKD. CDR3 loop: CAIGTRAGDEQFF. In DNA, the CDR3 is TGTGCCATAGGAACGAGAGCGGGAGATGAGCAGTTCTTC.